Presented here are 10 T cell receptor beta chains from one specimen sequenced in a study of T cells in Graves' hyperthyroidism and ophthalmopathy. Template material for amplifying TCR beta CDR3 regions consisted of RNA transcripts. Initially, a first-round RT-PCR of the TCR CDR3 employed the HTBI primer set. TCRdb independently ran MiXCR on the multiplex PCR reads; one entry per CDR3 protein. Of hundreds of thousands of distinct CDR3 sequences in the sample, around 19% were seen once. The sequencing sample was made of blood. These receptors all come from a man aged 50 or older with Graves' ophthalmopathy.

The chain employs TRBV12-3 or TRBV12-4 and TRBJ2-7, with 7 nucleotides matching TRBD1. The CDR3 is 15 residues long. Trimming cost V 5 bases and J 1 base; bases outside gene matches: 8. The CDR3 spells CASSRGGPGSYEQYF. In DNA, the CDR3 is TGTGCCAGCAGTAGAGGGGGCCCGGGGTCCTACGAGCAGTACTTC.

J is TRBJ1-1 and V is TRBV24-1; D not resolved. The CDR3 covers 17 residues. V was trimmed by 5 bases and J by 4 bases, leaving 22 bases between them. CDR1 and CDR2 from the germline V gene are KGHDR and SFDVKD. CDR3: CATSAPNRGWWGTEAFF. In nucleotides, the CDR3 is TGTGCCACCAGTGCCCCTAACCGGGGTTGGTGGGGCACTGAAGCTTTCTTT.

The rearrangement uses TRBV12-3 or TRBV12-4 and TRBJ1-2; D gene unclear. The CDR3 sequence is 14 residues long. The germline V and J ends were trimmed by 4 bases and 4 bases, with 13 bases remaining between them. As DNA, the CDR3 is TGTGCCAGCAGTTCGAATCTTGCTTCCTATGGCTACACCTTC. This sequence encodes CASSSNLASYGYTF.

V is TRBV6-1 and J is TRBJ1-2; perhaps TRBD1 as D (6 bases). Trimming stripped 1 base from V and 6 bases from J, with 9 bases between. The CDR3 loop spans 13 amino acids. The germline gives CDR1 MNHNS, CDR2 SASEGT. The CDR3 coding sequence is TGTGCCAGCAGTGAAGACAGGGATGATGGCTACACCTTC. Translated: CASSEDRDDGYTF.

This chain connects TRBV5-1 to TRBJ2-3, with D possibly TRBD2 on 6 matching bases. There are 13 residues in the CDR3. Germline CDR1 SGHRS, CDR2 YFSETQ. Deletions cut 4 bases from V and 0 bases from J, with 6 bases between. The CDR3 DNA is TGCGCCAGCAGCGGGACTAGCACAGATACGCAGTATTTT. It specifies CASSGTSTDTQYF.

A word on this clonotype: A read error may be the cause here, since a much bigger clone is one base away. V gene TRBV20-1 combines with J gene TRBJ2-3; the D is unclear. Deletions cut 1 base from V and 3 bases from J, with 8 bases between. Germline values: CDR1 DFQATT, CDR2 SNEGSKA (reference sequence). The CDR3 extends over 13 amino acids. CDR3 amino acids: CSARGVGTDTQYF. CDR3 in DNA: TGCAGTGCTAGAGGGGTCGGAACAGATACGCAGTATTTT.

The chain joins TRBV24-1 to TRBJ2-7; 9 nucleotides line up with TRBD1. Germline V CDR1 and CDR2: KGHDR, SFDVKD. The CDR3 loop spans 15 amino acids. V lost 4 bases and J lost 6; bases outside the gene matches: 9. The CDR3 spells CATSDPGTGIGEQYF. In DNA form, the CDR3 reads TGTGCCACCAGTGACCCCGGGACAGGGATCGGCGAGCAGTACTTC.

This clonotype appeared many times. This rearrangement joins TRBV28 to TRBJ2-1; 9 bases map to TRBD1. The CDR3 runs 17 residues. The germline V gene encodes CDR1 MDHEN and CDR2 SYDVKM. This CDR3 reads CAHQQSISGTGKVEQFF. The CDR3 nucleotides read TGTGCTCACCAGCAGTCTATCTCCGGGACAGGGAAGGTTGAGCAGTTCTTC.

This clonotype was recorded a few times. V is TRBV2 and J is TRBJ1-3; TRBD1 agrees at 9 bases. Germline-derived CDR1 and CDR2 are SNHLY and FYNNEI. J gave up 3 bases and V 10 bases, and 10 bases lay outside the gene matches. The CDR3 extends over 15 amino acids. CDR3 in DNA: TGTGCCACCAGGTCGGGACAGGGAGGTGGAAACACCATATATTTT. As protein: CATRSGQGGGNTIYF.

This clonotype was picked up many times. The chain links TRBV12-3 or TRBV12-4 to TRBJ2-3, with D possibly TRBD2 on 5 matching bases. CDR3 length: 15 amino acids. V was clipped by 3 bases and J by 5 bases, with 15 bases between them. CDR3 in DNA: TGTGCCAGCAGTTTTTCTAGCCAAGGAGGAGATACGCAGTATTTT. As protein: CASSFSSQGGDTQYF.